The entry below gives a single T cell receptor beta chain sequence along with its context. Antigen specificity is unknown. The repertoire was sequenced with immunoSEQ multiplex PCR; TCRdb's copy has only in-frame clones and lacks some. The data contain around 6,700 clones, over 65% of them singletons. The junction had 14 bases not matched to a gene; V was cut back by 8 bases and J by 5 bases. In germline, CDR1 is KGHSH, CDR2 LQKENI. The CDR3 loop spans 15 amino acids. The sample comes from a study of early stage breast cancer tumors. Overall study context: Most of the 16 invasive tumors were ER+, PR+ and HER2-. Notes on the study in general: Chain pairing and CD4, CD8 or FOXP3 expression were not captured.

This sequence was found in a person between 45 and 65 years old with breast cancer. The rearrangement uses TRBV18 and TRBJ1-1, with 7 positions matching TRBD1. The sequenced sample was normal breast tissue next to the tumor. The CDR3 DNA reads as TGTGCCAGCCACACAGGGGTGCGAATAGGTACTGAAGCTTTCTTT. It codes for CASHTGVRIGTEAFF.